The T cell receptor (beta chain) described here comes from a study of T cells in tuberculosis. Study-wide results and limits: Active tuberculosis TCR-alpha repertoires lay closer to GMM-specific TCRs than IGRA-negative controls, suggesting clonal expansion.

About this clone: Its antigen is as yet unknown.

Clones were read by immunoSEQ multiplex PCR, and TCRdb kept only the in-frame ones, dropping some. The table has around 33,000 clones, under 95% seen once. Documented time point: new active TB diagnosis, blood taken before or within 7 days of starting treatment. This TCR derives from an adult with tuberculosis. The sequences come from PBMCs, collected at tuberculosis diagnosis.

CDR3 bases: TGCGCCAGCAGCTGGGCCAGATCAGGCGACCAAGAGACCCAGTACTTC. Amino acids: CASSWARSGDQETQYF. The chain has TRBV5-1 and TRBJ2-5; D unresolved. Trimming took off 3 bases at V and 0 bases at J, with 15 bases between the two ends. CDR3 length: 16 amino acids. CDR1 and CDR2 from the germline V gene are SGHRS and YFSETQ.